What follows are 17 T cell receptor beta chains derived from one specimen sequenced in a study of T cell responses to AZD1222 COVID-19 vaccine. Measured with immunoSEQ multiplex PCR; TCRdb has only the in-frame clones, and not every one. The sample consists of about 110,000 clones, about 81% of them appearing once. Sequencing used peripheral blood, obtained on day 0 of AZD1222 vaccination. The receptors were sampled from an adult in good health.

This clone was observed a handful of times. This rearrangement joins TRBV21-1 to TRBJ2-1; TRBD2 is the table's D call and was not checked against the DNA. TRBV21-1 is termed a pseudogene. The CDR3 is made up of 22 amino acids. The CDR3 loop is CASSKEGTSGPGRYPAYNEQFF. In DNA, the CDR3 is TGTGCCAGCAGCAAAGAAGGGACTAGCGGCCCTGGGCGGTATCCCGCCTACAATGAGCAGTTCTTC.

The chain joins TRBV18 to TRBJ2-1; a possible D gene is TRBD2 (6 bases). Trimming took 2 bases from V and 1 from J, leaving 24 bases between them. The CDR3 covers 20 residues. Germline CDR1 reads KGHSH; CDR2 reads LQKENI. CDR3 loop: CASSPISGQILAGSYNEQFF. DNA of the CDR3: TGTGCCAGCTCACCAATCTCCGGTCAGATTTTGGCGGGGTCCTACAATGAGCAGTTCTTC.

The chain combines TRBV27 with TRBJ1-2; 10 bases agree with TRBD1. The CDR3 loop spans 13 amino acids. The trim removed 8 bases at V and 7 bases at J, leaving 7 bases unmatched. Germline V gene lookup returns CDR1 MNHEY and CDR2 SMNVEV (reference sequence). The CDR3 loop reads CASYPGQGGGYTF. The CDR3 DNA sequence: TGTGCCAGCTACCCAGGACAGGGGGGTGGCTACACCTTC.

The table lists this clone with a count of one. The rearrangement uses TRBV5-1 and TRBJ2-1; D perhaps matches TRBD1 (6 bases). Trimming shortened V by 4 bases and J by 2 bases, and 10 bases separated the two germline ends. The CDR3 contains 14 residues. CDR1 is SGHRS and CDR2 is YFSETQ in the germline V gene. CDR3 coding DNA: TGCGCCAGCAGCAAGGACAGCACCTACAATGAGCAGTTCTTC. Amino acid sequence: CASSKDSTYNEQFF.

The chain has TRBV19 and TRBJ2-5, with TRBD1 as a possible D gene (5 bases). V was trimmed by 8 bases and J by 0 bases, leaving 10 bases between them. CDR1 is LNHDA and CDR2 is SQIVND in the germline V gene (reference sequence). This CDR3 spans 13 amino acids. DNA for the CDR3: TGTGCCAGTTCCGACAGCGACCAAGAGACCCAGTACTTC. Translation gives CASSDSDQETQYF. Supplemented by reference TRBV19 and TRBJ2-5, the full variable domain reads DGGITQSPKYLFRKEGQNVTLSCEQNLNHDAMYWYRQDPGQGLRLIYYSQIVNDFQKGDIAEGYSVSREKKESFPLTVTSAQKNPTAFYLCASSDSDQETQYFGPGTRLLVL.

The CDR3 protein is CASSQKGSGRTEAFF. The CDR3 DNA reads TGTGCCAGTAGCCAAAAGGGCTCCGGGCGCACTGAAGCTTTCTTT. The chain is built from TRBV19 and TRBJ1-1; no definite D call. Germline values: CDR1 LNHDA, CDR2 SQIVND (reference sequence). The CDR3 length is 15 residues. V lost 6 bases, J lost 4 bases, and 18 bases lay in between.

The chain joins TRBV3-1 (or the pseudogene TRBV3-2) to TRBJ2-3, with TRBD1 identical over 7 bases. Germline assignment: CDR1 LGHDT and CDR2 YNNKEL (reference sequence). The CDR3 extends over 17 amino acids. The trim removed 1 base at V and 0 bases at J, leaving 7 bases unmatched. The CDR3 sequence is CASSQAFNRGSTDTQYF. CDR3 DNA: TGTGCCAGCAGCCAAGCCTTTAACAGGGGTAGCACAGATACGCAGTATTTT.

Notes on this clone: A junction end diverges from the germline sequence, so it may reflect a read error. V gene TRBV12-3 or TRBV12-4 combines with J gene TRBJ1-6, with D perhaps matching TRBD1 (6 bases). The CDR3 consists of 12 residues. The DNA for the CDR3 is TGTGCCAGCAGCTCCCCCACAGGGAGATCGCAGTTT. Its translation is CASSSPTGRSQF.

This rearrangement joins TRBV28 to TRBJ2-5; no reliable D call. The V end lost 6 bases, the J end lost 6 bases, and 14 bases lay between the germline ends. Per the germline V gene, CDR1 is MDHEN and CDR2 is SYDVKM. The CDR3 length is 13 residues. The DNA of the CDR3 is TGTGCCAGCAGACTCGGGCCGGAGAAGACCCAGTACTTC. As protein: CASRLGPEKTQYF.

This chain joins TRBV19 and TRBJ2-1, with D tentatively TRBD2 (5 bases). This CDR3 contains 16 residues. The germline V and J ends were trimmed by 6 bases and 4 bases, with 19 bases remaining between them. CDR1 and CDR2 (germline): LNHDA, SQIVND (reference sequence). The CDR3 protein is CASSHKGGSKYNEQFF. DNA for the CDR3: TGTGCCAGTAGCCATAAGGGTGGGAGTAAGTACAATGAGCAGTTCTTC.

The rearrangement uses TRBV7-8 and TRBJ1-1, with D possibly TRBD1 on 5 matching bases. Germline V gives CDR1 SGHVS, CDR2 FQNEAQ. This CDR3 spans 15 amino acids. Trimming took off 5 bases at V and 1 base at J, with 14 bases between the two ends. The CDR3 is CASSPFRGANTEAFF. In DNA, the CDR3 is TGTGCCAGCAGCCCATTTCGAGGGGCGAACACTGAAGCTTTCTTT.

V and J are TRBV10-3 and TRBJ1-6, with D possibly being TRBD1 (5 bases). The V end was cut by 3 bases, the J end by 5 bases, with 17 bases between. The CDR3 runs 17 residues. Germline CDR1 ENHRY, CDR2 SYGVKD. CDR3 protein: CAISEGLGGANNSPLHF. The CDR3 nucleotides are TGTGCCATCAGTGAAGGTTTGGGGGGAGCCAATAATTCACCCCTCCACTTT.

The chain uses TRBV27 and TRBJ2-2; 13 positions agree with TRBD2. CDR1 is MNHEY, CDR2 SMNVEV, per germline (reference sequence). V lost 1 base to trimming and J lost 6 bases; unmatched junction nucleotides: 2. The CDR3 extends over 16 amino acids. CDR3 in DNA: TGTGCCAGCAGTTTATTGACTAGCGGGAGGTCCGGGGAGCTGTTTTTT. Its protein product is CASSLLTSGRSGELFF.

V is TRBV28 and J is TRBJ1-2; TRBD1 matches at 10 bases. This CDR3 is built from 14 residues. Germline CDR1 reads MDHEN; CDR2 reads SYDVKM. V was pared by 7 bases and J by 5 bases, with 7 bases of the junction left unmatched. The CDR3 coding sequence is TGTGCCAGCACCGAGGGACAGGGGTTGTATGGCTACACCTTC. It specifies CASTEGQGLYGYTF.

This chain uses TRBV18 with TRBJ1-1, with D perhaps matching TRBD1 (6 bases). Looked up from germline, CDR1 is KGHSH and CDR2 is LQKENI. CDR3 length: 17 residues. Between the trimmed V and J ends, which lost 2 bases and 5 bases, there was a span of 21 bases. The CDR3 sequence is CASSPIYREGVWTEAFF. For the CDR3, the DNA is TGTGCCAGCTCACCAATTTACAGGGAGGGGGTCTGGACTGAAGCTTTCTTT.

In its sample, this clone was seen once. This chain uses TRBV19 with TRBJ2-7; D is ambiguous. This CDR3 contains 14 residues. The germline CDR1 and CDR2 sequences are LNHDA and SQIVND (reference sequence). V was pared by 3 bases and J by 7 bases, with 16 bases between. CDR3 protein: CASSILGQLGEQYF. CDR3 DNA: TGTGCCAGTAGTATCTTGGGCCAGCTAGGTGAGCAGTACTTC.

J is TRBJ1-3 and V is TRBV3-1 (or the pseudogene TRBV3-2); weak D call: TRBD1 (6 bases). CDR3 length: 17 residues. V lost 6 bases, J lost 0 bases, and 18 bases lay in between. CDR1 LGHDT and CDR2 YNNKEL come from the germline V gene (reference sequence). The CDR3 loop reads CASSENEEDSSGNTIYF. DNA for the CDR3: TGTGCCAGCAGTGAAAACGAGGAGGACAGCTCTGGAAACACCATATATTTT.